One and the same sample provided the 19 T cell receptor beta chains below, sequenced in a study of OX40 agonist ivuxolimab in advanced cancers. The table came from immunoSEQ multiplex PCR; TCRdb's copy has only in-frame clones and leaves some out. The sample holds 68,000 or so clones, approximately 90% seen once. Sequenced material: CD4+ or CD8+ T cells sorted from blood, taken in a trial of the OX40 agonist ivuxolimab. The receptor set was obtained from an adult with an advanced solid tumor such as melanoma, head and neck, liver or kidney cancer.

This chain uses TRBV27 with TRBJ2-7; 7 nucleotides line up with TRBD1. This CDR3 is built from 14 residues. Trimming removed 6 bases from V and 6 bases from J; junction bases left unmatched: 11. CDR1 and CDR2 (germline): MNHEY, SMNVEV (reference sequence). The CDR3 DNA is TGTGCCAGCAGAACGACAGGGAATGAACGCGAGCAGTACTTC. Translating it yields CASRTTGNEREQYF.

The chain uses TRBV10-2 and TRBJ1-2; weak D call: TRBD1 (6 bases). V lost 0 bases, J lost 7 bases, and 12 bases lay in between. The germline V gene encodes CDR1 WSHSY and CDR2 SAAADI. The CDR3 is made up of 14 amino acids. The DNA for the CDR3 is TGCGCCAGCAGTGAGTCGACGAGGGGGGGTGGCTACACCTTC. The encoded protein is CASSESTRGGGYTF.

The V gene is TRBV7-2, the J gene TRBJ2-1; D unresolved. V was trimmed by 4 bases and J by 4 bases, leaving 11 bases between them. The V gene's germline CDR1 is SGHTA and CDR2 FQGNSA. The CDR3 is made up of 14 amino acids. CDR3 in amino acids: CASSSPSRYNEQFF. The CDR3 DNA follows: TGTGCCAGCAGCTCCCCATCTCGGTACAATGAGCAGTTCTTC.

The CDR3: CASSPVDARTGELFF. DNA of the CDR3: TGTGCCAGCAGCCCCGTCGATGCCCGCACCGGGGAGCTGTTTTTT. The chain employs TRBV7-3 and TRBJ2-2; D is unclear. The germline gives CDR1 SGHTA, CDR2 FQGTGA. The CDR3 totals 15 residues. V was clipped by 5 bases and J by 4 bases, with 14 bases between them. Full variable domain (outside the CDR3, taken from reference TRBV7-3 and TRBJ2-2): GAGVSQTPSNKVTEKGKYVELRCDPISGHTALYWYRQSLGQGPEFLIYFQGTGAADDSGLPNDRFFAVRPEGSVSTLKIQRTERGDSAVYLCASSPVDARTGELFFGEGSRLTVL.

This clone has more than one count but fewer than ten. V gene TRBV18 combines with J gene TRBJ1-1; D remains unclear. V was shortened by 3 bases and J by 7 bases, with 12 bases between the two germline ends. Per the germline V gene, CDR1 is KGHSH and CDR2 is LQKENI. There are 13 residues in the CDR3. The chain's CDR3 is CASSPGQDSEAFF. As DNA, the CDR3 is TGTGCCAGCTCACCCGGGCAAGATAGTGAAGCTTTCTTT.

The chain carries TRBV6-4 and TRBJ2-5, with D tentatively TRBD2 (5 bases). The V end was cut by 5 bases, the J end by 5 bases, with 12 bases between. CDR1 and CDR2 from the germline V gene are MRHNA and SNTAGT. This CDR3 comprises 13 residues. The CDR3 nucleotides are TGTGCCAGCAGTACGCAGACGGGGGAGACCCAGTACTTC. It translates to CASSTQTGETQYF.

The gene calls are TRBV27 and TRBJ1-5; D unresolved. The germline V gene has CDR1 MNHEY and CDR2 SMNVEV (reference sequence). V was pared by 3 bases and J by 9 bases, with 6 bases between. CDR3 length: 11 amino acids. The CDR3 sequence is CASSFSRPQHF. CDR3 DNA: TGTGCCAGCAGTTTTTCGAGGCCCCAGCATTTT.

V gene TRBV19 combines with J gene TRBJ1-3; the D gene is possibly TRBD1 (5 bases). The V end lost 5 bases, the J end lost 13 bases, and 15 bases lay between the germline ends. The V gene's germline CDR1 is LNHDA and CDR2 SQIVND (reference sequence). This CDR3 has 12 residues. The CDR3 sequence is CASSLNRSPIYF. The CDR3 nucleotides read TGTGCCAGTAGTCTGAACAGGTCCCCAATATATTTT.

In DNA, the CDR3 is TGCGCCAGCAGCCTCACCCCGGGACAGGGGCTTTTAGACTATGGCTACACCTTC. This codes for CASSLTPGQGLLDYGYTF. V is TRBV5-1 and J is TRBJ1-2; TRBD1 aligns across 10 bases. V lost 4 bases to trimming and J lost 3 bases; unmatched junction nucleotides: 15. CDR3 size: 18 residues. CDR1 is SGHRS, CDR2 YFSETQ, per germline.

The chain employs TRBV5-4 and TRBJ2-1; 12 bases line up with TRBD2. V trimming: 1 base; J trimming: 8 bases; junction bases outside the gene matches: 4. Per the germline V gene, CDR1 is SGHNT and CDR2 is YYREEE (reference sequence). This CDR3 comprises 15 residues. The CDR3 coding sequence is TGTGCCAGCAGCTTGTCGACTAGCGGGAGTCATGAGCAGTTCTTC. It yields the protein CASSLSTSGSHEQFF.

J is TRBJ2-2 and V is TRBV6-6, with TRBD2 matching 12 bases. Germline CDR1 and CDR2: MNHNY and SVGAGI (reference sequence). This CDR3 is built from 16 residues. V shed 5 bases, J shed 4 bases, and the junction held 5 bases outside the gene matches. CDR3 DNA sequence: TGTGCCAGCAGTACTGGGACTAGCGGGTCCACCGGGGAGCTGTTTTTT. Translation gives CASSTGTSGSTGELFF.

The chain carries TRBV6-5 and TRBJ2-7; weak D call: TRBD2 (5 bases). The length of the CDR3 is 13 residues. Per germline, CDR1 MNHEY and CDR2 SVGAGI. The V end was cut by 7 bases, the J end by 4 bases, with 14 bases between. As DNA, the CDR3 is TGTGCCAGCAAGACAACCGCGGGTTACGAGCAGTACTTC. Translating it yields CASKTTAGYEQYF.

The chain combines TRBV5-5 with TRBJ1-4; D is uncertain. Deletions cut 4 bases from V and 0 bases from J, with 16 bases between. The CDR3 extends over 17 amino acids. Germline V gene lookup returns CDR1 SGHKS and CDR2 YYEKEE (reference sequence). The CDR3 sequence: CASSRTPDGATNEKLFF. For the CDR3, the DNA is TGTGCCAGCAGCCGTACCCCGGACGGAGCAACTAATGAAAAACTGTTTTTT.

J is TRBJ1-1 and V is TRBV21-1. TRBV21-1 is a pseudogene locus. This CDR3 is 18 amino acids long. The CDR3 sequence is CASSILRDTGGLNTEAFF. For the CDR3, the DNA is TGTGCCAGCAGCATCCTTCGGGATACTGGCGGACTGAACACTGAAGCTTTCTTT.

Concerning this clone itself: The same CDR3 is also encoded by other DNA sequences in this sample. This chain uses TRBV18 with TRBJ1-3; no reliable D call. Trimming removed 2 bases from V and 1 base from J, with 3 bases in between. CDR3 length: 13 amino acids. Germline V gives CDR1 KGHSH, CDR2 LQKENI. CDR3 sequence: CASSPGSGNTIYF. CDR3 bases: TGTGCCAGCTCACCAGGGTCTGGAAACACCATATATTTT.

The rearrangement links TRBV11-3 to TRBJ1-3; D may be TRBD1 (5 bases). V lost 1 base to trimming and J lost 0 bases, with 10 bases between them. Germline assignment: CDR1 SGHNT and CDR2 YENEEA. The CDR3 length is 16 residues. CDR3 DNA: TGTGCCAGCAGCTTAGGACAGTCCATCTCTGGAAACACCATATATTTT. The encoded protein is CASSLGQSISGNTIYF.

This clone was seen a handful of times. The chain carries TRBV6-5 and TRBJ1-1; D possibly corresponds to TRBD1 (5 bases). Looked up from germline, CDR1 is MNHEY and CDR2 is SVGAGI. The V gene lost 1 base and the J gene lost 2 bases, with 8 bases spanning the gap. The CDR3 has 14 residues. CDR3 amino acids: CASSYLRGNTEAFF. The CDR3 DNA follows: TGTGCCAGCAGTTACTTAAGGGGAAACACTGAAGCTTTCTTT.

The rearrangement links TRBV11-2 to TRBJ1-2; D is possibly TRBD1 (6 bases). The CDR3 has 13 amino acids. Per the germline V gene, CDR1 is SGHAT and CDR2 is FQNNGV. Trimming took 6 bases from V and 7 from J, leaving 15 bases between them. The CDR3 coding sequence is TGTGCCAGCAGGGACAGCCTACGTGGTGGCTACACCTTC. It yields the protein CASRDSLRGGYTF.

Here the CDR3 reads CASSKWGQGGRGATYEQYF. The DNA of the CDR3 is TGTGCCAGCAGTAAATGGGGACAGGGAGGGCGGGGGGCGACCTACGAGCAGTACTTC. The chain employs TRBV27 and TRBJ2-7, with a weak D call TRBD1 (9 bases). V lost 5 bases to trimming and J lost 2 bases, with 28 bases between them. Per the germline V gene, CDR1 is MNHEY and CDR2 is SMNVEV (reference sequence). The CDR3 spans 19 residues.